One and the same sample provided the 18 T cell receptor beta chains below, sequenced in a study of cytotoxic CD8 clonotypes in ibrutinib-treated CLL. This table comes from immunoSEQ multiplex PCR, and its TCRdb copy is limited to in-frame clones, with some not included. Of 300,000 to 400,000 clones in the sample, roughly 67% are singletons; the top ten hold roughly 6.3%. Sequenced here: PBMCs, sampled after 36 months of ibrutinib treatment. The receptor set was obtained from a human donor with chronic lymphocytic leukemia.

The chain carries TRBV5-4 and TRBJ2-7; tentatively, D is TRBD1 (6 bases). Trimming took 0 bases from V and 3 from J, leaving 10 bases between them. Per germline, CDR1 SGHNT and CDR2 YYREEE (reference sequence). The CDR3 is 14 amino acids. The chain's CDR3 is CASSLALGGYEQYF. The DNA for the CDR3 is TGTGCCAGCAGCTTGGCTCTAGGGGGCTACGAGCAGTACTTC.

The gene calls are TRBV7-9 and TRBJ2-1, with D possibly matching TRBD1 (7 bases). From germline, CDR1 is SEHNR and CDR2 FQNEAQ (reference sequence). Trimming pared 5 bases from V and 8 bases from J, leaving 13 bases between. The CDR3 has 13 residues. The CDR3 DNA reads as TGTGCCAGCAGCCTTGACAGGGACTATGAGCAGTTCTTC. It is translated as CASSLDRDYEQFF.

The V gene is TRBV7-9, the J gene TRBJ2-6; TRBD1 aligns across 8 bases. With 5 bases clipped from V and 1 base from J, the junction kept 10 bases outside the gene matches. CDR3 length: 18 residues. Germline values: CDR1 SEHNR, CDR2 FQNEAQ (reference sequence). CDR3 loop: CASSPWGRGRSGANVLTF. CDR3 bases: TGTGCCAGCAGCCCTTGGGGCAGGGGGCGATCTGGGGCCAACGTCCTGACTTTC.

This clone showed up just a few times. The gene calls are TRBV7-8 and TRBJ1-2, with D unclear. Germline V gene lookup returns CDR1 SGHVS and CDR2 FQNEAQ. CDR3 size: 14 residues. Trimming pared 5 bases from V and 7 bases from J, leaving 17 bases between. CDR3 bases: TGTGCCAGCAGCATTAGTAGGGAATCCCGTGGCTACACCTTC. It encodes CASSISRESRGYTF.

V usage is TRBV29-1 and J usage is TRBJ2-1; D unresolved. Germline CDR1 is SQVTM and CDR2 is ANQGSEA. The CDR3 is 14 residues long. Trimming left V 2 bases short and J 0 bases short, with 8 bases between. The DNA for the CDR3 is TGCAGCGTTGAACAGATAAGCTCCTACAATGAGCAGTTCTTC. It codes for CSVEQISSYNEQFF.

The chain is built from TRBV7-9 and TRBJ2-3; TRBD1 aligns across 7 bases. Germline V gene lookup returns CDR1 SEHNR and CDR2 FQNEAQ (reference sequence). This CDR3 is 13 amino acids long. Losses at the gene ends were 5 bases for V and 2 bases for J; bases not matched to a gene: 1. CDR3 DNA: TGTGCCAGCAGCGGGACAGCCACAGATACGCAGTATTTT. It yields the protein CASSGTATDTQYF.

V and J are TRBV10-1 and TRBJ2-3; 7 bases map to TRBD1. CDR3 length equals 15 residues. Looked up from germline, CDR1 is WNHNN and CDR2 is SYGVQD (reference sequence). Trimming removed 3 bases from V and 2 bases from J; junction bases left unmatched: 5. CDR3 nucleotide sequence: TGCGCCAGCAGTGATAACAGGGGAGCCACAGATACGCAGTATTTT. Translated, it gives CASSDNRGATDTQYF.

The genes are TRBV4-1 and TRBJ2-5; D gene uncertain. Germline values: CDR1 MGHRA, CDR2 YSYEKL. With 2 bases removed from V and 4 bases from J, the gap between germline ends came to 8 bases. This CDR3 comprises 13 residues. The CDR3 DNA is TGCGCCAGCAGCCAAAAAAGGCGAGAGACCCAGTACTTC. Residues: CASSQKRRETQYF.

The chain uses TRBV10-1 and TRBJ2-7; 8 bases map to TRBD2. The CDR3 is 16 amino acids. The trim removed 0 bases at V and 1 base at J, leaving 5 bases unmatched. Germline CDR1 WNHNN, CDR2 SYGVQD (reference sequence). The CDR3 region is CASSESKASGSYEQYF. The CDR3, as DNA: TGCGCCAGCAGTGAGTCTAAGGCTAGCGGGTCCTACGAGCAGTACTTC.

The CDR3 region has the DNA TGCAGCGTTGTAGGTGTCGGGGGCTACACCTTC. Its translation is CSVVGVGGYTF. V and J are TRBV29-1 and TRBJ1-2; D gene uncertain. The germline V gene has CDR1 SQVTM and CDR2 ANQGSEA. The CDR3 is 11 amino acids. Trimming shortened V by 4 bases and J by 8 bases, and 11 bases separated the two germline ends.

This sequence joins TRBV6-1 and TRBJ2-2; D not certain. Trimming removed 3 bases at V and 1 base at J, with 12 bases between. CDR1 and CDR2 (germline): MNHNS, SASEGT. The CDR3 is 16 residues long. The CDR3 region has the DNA TGTGCCAGCAGTGAGTGGAGACTCGAGAACACCGGGGAGCTGTTTTTT. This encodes CASSEWRLENTGELFF.

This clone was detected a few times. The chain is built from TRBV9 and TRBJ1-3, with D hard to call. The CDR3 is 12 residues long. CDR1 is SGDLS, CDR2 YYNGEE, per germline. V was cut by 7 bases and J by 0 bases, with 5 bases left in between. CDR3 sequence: CASGRSGNTIYF. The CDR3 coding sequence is TGTGCCAGCGGTCGCTCTGGAAACACCATATATTTT.

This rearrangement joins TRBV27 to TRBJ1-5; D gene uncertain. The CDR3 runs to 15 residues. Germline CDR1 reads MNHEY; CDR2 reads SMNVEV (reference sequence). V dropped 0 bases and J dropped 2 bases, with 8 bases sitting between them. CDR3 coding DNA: TGTGCCAGCAGTTTATCAGGGTCGGGCAATCAGCCCCAGCATTTT. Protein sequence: CASSLSGSGNQPQHF.

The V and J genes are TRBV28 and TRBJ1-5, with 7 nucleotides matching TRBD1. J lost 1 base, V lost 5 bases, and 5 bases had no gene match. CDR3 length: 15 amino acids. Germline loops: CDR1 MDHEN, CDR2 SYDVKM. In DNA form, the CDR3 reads TGTGCCAGCAGTAAGGGGGCAGGGAGCAATCAGCCCCAGCATTTT. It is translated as CASSKGAGSNQPQHF.

CDR3 DNA sequence: TGTGCCAGCAGCTTAGACTGGGGAGGTAGCCTCCACTTT. This translates into CASSLDWGGSLHF. The J gene is TRBJ1-6, the V gene TRBV7-9; D gene uncertain. Germline V gene sequence: CDR1 SEHNR, CDR2 FQNEAQ (reference sequence). This CDR3 is 13 amino acids long. Trimming removed 1 base from V and 15 bases from J, with 13 bases in between. Variable domain in full (rest from reference TRBV7-9 and TRBJ1-6): DTGVSQNPRHKITKRGQNVTFRCDPISEHNRLYWYRQTLGQGPEFLTYFQNEAQLEKSRLLSDRFSAERPKGSFSTLEIQRTEQGDSAMYLCASSLDWGGSLHFGNGTRLTVT.

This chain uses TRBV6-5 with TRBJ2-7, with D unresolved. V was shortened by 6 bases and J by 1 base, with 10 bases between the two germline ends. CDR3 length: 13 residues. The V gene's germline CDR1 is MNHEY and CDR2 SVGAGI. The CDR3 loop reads CASSPILSYEQYF. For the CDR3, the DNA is TGTGCCAGCAGCCCGATACTTTCCTACGAGCAGTACTTC.

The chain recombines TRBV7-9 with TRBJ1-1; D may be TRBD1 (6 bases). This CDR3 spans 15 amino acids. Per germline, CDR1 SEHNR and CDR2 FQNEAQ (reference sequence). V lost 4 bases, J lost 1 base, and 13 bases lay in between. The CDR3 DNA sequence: TGTGCCAGCAGCTCGCAAAAGGGGGAGAACACTGAAGCTTTCTTT. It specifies CASSSQKGENTEAFF.

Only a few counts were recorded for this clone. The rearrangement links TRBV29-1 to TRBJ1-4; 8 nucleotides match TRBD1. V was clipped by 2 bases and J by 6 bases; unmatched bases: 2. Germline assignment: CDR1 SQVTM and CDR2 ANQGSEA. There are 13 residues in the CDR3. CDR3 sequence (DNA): TGCAGCGTTGAACAGGGGGCGGATGAAAAACTGTTTTTT. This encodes CSVEQGADEKLFF.